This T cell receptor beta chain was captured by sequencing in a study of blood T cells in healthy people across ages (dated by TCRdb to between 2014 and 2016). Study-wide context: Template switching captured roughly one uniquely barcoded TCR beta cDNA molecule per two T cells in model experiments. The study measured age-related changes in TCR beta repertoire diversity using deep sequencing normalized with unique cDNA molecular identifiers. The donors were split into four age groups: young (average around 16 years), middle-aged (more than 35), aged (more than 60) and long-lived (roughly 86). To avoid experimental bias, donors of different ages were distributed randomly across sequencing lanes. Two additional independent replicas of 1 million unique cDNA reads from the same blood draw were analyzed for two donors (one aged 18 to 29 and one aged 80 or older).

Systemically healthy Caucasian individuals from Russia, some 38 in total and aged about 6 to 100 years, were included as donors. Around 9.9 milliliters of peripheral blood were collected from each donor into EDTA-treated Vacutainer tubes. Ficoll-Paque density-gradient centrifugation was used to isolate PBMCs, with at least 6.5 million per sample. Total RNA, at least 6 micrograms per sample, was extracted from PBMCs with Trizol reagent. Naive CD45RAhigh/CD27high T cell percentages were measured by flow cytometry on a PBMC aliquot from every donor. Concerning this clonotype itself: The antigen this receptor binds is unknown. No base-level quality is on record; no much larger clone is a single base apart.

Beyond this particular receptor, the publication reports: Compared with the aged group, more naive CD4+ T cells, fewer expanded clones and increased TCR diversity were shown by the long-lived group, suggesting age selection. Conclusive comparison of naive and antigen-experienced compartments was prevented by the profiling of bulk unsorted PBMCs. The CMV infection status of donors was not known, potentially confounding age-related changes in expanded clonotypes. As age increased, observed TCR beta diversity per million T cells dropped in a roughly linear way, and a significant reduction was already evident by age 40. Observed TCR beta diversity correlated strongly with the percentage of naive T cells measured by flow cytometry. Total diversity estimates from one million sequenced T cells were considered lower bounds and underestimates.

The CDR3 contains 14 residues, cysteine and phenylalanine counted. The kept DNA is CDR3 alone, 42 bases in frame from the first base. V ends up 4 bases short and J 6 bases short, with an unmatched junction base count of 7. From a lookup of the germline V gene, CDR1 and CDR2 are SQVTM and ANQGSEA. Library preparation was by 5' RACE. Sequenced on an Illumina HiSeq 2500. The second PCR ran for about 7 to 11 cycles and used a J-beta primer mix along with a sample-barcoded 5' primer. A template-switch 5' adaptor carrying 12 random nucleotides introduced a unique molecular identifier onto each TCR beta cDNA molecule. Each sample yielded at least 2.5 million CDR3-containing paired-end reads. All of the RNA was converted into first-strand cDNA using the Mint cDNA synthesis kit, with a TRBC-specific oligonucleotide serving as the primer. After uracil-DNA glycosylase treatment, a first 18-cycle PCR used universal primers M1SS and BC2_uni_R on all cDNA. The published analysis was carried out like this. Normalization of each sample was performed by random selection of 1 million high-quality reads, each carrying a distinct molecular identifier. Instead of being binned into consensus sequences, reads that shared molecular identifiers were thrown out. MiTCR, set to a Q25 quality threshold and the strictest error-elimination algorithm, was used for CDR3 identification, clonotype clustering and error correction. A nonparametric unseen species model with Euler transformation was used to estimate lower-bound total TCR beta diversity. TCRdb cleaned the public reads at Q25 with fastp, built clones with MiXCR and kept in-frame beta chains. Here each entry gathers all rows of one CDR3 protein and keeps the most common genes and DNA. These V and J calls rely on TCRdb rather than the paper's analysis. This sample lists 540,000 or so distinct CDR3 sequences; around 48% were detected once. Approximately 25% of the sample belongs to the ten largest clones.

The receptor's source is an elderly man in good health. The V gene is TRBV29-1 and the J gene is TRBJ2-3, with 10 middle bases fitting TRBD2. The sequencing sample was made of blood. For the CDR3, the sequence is CSVVPAGGHDTQYF. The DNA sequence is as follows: TGCAGCGTTGTTCCAGCGGGGGGGCATGATACGCAGTATTTT.